One TCR beta chain is described in this entry. V lost 6 bases and J 5 bases, leaving 26 bases between the germline ends. CDR1 and CDR2 from the germline V gene are SGDLS and YYNGEE. CDR3 size: 17 residues. The data were taken from a study of technical replicates of blood from a few donors. The data were produced by immunoSEQ multiplex PCR, yet TCRdb's version contains in-frame clones alone and is incomplete. The data show tens of thousands of clones, around four fifths seen once. Sequencing was carried out using PBMCs. The sequence was obtained from a human donor in good health. Some clones in this sample may be carry-over from other donors' samples. The chain has TRBV9 and TRBJ2-5, with D maybe TRBD1 (5 bases). CDR3 in DNA: TGTGCCAGCACCCTAGGGGATAAGGCAGGCCCCCGGGAGACCCAGTACTTC. It specifies CASTLGDKAGPRETQYF.